Listed below are T cell receptor beta chains from one sample, sequenced in a study of response to subunit inactivated influenza vaccine. TCRdb used MiXCR to reprocess the RT-PCR reads, holding one entry per CDR3 protein. The sample carries about 570,000 distinct CDR3 sequences, over 9.5% recorded once. Sequenced here: PBMCs from blood, sampled on the day of vaccination. Source of these receptors: a man aged 50 or older who received an inactivated influenza vaccine. CDR3s include the opening cysteine and the closing phenylalanine or tryptophan. A D gene is named only where the DNA matches it firmly. Size is stated for part of the rows, as once, few or many counts, or as a class when the clone is expanded.

v_call	j_call	clone_size	d_call	cdr3_nt	cdr3_aa
TRBV25-1	TRBJ1-1	-	-	TGTGCCAGCAGTTCACCAGGGATTATGAACACTGAAGCTTTCTTT	CASSSPGIMNTEAFF
TRBV3-1	TRBJ2-1	-	TRBD1	TGTGCCAGCAGCCAAGGGACAGGGGGCTTCGGAAATGAGCAGTTCTTC	CASSQGTGGFGNEQFF
TRBV10-3	TRBJ2-1	few	TRBD1	TGTGCCATCAGGGGGGACAGGGATGGGAATGAGCAGTTCTTC	CAIRGDRDGNEQFF
TRBV7-2	TRBJ2-7	-	TRBD2	TGTGCCAGCAGCTTCCCTCTAGCGGGAGGGGACGAGCAGTACTTC	CASSFPLAGGDEQYF
TRBV25-1	TRBJ2-1	few	TRBD1	TGTGCCAGCAGTGAAGGGACAGGGGTGTTAGGGCAGTTCTTC	CASSEGTGVLGQFF
TRBV9	TRBJ2-3	few	TRBD2	TGTGCCAGCAGCGCCTTTTCCGGGACTAGCGCAGATACGCAGTATTTT	CASSAFSGTSADTQYF
TRBV20-1	TRBJ2-7	-	TRBD1	TGCAGTGCTCTCCTGCTTGACAGGGTGGTTCCCGAGCAGTACTTC	CSALLLDRVVPEQYF
TRBV6-2/TRBV6-3	TRBJ2-1	-	TRBD2	TGTACCAGCAGTTATACGAAGAGCGGGGGGGTAGGTTTCTCCTACAATGAGCAGTTCTTC	CTSSYTKSGGVGFSYNEQFF
TRBV29-1	TRBJ2-1	-	-	TGCAGCGTTACACAGGGAACCAATGAGCAGTTCTTC	CSVTQGTNEQFF
TRBV20-1	TRBJ2-2	-	-	TGCAGTGCTAGAGATCCCGTCAGGGCGAACACCGGGGAGCTGTTTTTT	CSARDPVRANTGELFF
TRBV12-3/TRBV12-4	TRBJ1-2	few	TRBD1	TGTGCCAGCACCGCGGGACAGGGCGGCTACACCTTC	CASTAGQGGYTF
TRBV12-3/TRBV12-4	TRBJ2-7	-	TRBD2	TGTGCCAGCGGACCGACTAGCGGTCGTCGCGAGCAGTACTTC	CASGPTSGRREQYF
TRBV9	TRBJ2-1	few	-	TGTGCCAGCAGCGTAGATTACAATGAGCAGTTCTTC	CASSVDYNEQFF
TRBV7-2	TRBJ2-7	-	TRBD2	TGTGCCAGCAGCTTTACTAGCGGCTACGAGCAGTACTTC	CASSFTSGYEQYF
TRBV7-8	TRBJ2-1	-	TRBD2	TGTGCCAGCAGCTTAGGGCGGGAGAGGACGCAGTTCTTC	CASSLGRERTQFF
TRBV7-2	TRBJ2-1	-	TRBD2	TGTGCCAGCAGCTACCGGACTAGCGGGTCCTCTATTCCGTTCTTC	CASSYRTSGSSIPFF
TRBV9	TRBJ2-1	-	-	TGTGCCAGCAGCGAGAATCAGGGAAATGAGCAGTTCTTC	CASSENQGNEQFF
TRBV20-1	TRBJ2-5	few	-	TGCAGTGCCCGTCCAGGGCAGGCCTCCCAAGAGACCCAGTACTTC	CSARPGQASQETQYF
TRBV28	TRBJ2-2	many	-	TGTGCCAGCACCCACTCCGACCGCCCGAACACCGGGGAGCTGTTTTTT	CASTHSDRPNTGELFF
TRBV12-3/TRBV12-4	TRBJ2-7	-	TRBD2	TGTGCCAGCACCTTGGGGCTAGCGGCCTCCTACGAGCAGTACTTC	CASTLGLAASYEQYF
TRBV5-6	TRBJ2-7	-	-	TGTGCCAGCAGCTTCCGGGGTGTCCCAGTACAGCGCCTCTACGAGCAGTACTTC	CASSFRGVPVQRLYEQYF
TRBV7-2	TRBJ2-7	-	-	TGTGCCAGCAGCTTAGACTCAATAGCCTACGAGCAGTACTTC	CASSLDSIAYEQYF
TRBV27	TRBJ2-5	-	-	TGTGCCAGCAGTTCCGCCCCCCTTTGGGGGTTAGGAGAGACCCAGTACTTC	CASSSAPLWGLGETQYF
TRBV5-1	TRBJ2-7	few	TRBD2	TGCGCCAGCAGCTTGGGTAGCGGGGGGGCCGACGAGCAGTACTTC	CASSLGSGGADEQYF
TRBV12-3/TRBV12-4	TRBJ2-1	-	-	TGTGCCAGCAGTTTGGGACTGGGTTGGGATGAGCAGTTCTTC	CASSLGLGWDEQFF
TRBV12-3/TRBV12-4	TRBJ2-7	-	-	TGTGCCAGCACCCTCTATCGGGTTTTAACCTACGAGCAGTACTTC	CASTLYRVLTYEQYF
TRBV4-1	TRBJ1-2	few	-	TGCGCCAGCAGCCAAGATGCCCAGACCGGGGGGTATGGCTACACCTTC	CASSQDAQTGGYGYTF
TRBV5-1	TRBJ2-2	many	-	TGCGCCAGCAGCGCAAAATTCACCGGGGAGCTGTTTTTT	CASSAKFTGELFF
TRBV4-2	TRBJ2-7	many	-	TGTGCCAGCAGCCGAGAGGGGGGGCCCTACGAGCAGTACTTC	CASSREGGPYEQYF
TRBV7-9	TRBJ2-5	few	-	TGTGCCAGCAGCTTCCGACAGGCGACACACCTCCAAGAGACCCAGTACTTC	CASSFRQATHLQETQYF
TRBV7-2	TRBJ2-1	many	-	TGTGCCAGCAGCCCCCAGCCCGATGGGACCAGACAGTTCTTC	CASSPQPDGTRQFF
TRBV5-1	TRBJ1-5	many	-	TGCGCCAGCAGCCTCGGGTCGGCGGATCAGCCCCAGCATTTT	CASSLGSADQPQHF
TRBV7-8	TRBJ1-1	-	TRBD1	TGTGCCAGCAGCTTATTTCAGGGGACAGGGGGCGCGAAGAACACTGAAGCTTTCTTT	CASSLFQGTGGAKNTEAFF
TRBV2	TRBJ2-7	few	-	TGTGCCAGCAGTGTAGGCAGATCGACCTACGAGCAGTACTTC	CASSVGRSTYEQYF
TRBV6-2/TRBV6-3	TRBJ1-5	-	-	TGTGCCAGCAGGGAAACACCGGGTGGCAATCAGCCCCAGCATTTT	CASRETPGGNQPQHF
TRBV7-9	TRBJ1-5	many	-	TGTGCCAGCAGCGCCCAGTCCGATCAGCCCCAGCATTTT	CASSAQSDQPQHF
TRBV11-2	TRBJ1-4	few	TRBD1	TGTGCCAGCAGCTTACCCTTTGGACAGGGGCACCTCAATGTTGAGGAAAAACTGTTTTTT	CASSLPFGQGHLNVEEKLFF
TRBV10-3	TRBJ2-1	many	TRBD2	TGTGCCATCAGTGAAGGTTGGAGCGGGAGGAGCAATGAGCAGTTCTTC	CAISEGWSGRSNEQFF
TRBV2	TRBJ1-2	few	-	TGTGCCAGCAGTGACCAGGGGCCCTATGGCTACACCTTC	CASSDQGPYGYTF
TRBV24-1	TRBJ2-5	few	-	TGTGCCACCAGTGAGGACAGAGACTTCCAAGAGACCCAGTACTTC	CATSEDRDFQETQYF
TRBV5-1	TRBJ2-5	-	-	TGCGCCAGCAGTGCAGGACGGTCCATCCAAGAGACCCAGTACTTC	CASSAGRSIQETQYF
TRBV7-9	TRBJ2-1	few	-	TGTGCCAGCAGCTTAGCGTGGGCCCAAGGAGAGGAGCAGTTCTTC	CASSLAWAQGEEQFF
TRBV6-4	TRBJ2-5	-	TRBD2	TGTGCCAGCAGTGACCCTAGCGGAGCACAGTACTTC	CASSDPSGAQYF
TRBV5-1	TRBJ2-7	few	-	TGCGCCAGCAGACCCTCCAGGGGCGATGAGGAGCAGTACTTC	CASRPSRGDEEQYF
TRBV12-3/TRBV12-4	TRBJ2-1	-	-	TGTGCCAGCAGCTACCGGGACTCTCACAATGAGCAGTTCTTC	CASSYRDSHNEQFF
TRBV12-3/TRBV12-4	TRBJ2-7	many	TRBD2	TGTGCCAGCAGTTCCTGGGGAGCGGGGGATTCCTACGAGCAGTACTTC	CASSSWGAGDSYEQYF
TRBV5-1	TRBJ2-7	many	-	TGCGCCAGCAGCTCCGATTCGGGGTCCTACGAGCAGTACTTC	CASSSDSGSYEQYF
TRBV2	TRBJ2-5	-	-	TGTGCCAGCAGTGGGTTAGCGACGGAGACCCAGTACTTC	CASSGLATETQYF
TRBV28	TRBJ1-2	few	-	TGTGCCAGCAGTCTCGGCGGAGGGGCCTATACTAACTATGGCTACACCTTC	CASSLGGGAYTNYGYTF
TRBV28	TRBJ2-3	many	-	TGTGCCAGCAGAGGGGGGGGTGGGGATACGCAGTATTTT	CASRGGGGDTQYF
TRBV5-1	TRBJ2-1	many	-	TGCGCCAGCAGCTCGGTCGACGGGGCAAGGCACAATGAGCAGTTCTTC	CASSSVDGARHNEQFF